The 5 T cell receptor beta chains below all came from one sample that was sequenced in a study of blood T cell repertoires in COVID-19. Assay: immunoSEQ multiplex PCR; the TCRdb copy retains only in-frame clones and omits some. The sample records 250,000 or so clones, roughly 91% being singletons. The material sequenced was peripheral blood. The origin of the receptors is a woman in her 40s who had recovered from COVID-19.

This chain links TRBV6-2 or TRBV6-3 with TRBJ2-3; 14 positions match TRBD2. Germline V gene data show CDR1 as MNHEY and CDR2 as SVGEGT. The CDR3 covers 20 residues. With 6 bases clipped from V and 8 bases from J, the junction kept 22 bases outside the gene matches. The CDR3 bases are TGTGCCAGCAGCGGCAAAGGGACTAGCGGGGGTTCTGGCAGAATCGGTACGCAGTATTTT. It translates to CASSGKGTSGGSGRIGTQYF.

The chain uses TRBV9 and TRBJ2-6; D possibly corresponds to TRBD1 (6 bases). Deletions cut 4 bases from V and 0 bases from J, with 17 bases between. Germline V CDR1 and CDR2: SGDLS, YYNGEE. The CDR3 consists of 18 residues. CDR3 sequence reads: CASSPLGAPHSGANVLTF. Here the CDR3 DNA reads TGTGCCAGCAGCCCCCTGGGGGCTCCCCACTCTGGGGCCAACGTCCTGACTTTC.

The rearrangement uses TRBV27 and TRBJ1-2, with a weak D call TRBD1 (5 bases). Germline-derived CDR1 and CDR2 are MNHEY and SMNVEV (reference sequence). V was cut by 5 bases and J by 7 bases, with 11 bases left in between. This CDR3 has 12 residues. CDR3 DNA: TGTGCCAGCAGTCCGACAGCGGGTGGCTACACCTTC. Translating it yields CASSPTAGGYTF.

This rearrangement joins TRBV12-5 to TRBJ2-3; 14 bases line up with TRBD2. Germline loops: CDR1 LGHNT, CDR2 FRNRAP. The CDR3 has 16 amino acids. After removal of 6 bases from V and 5 bases from J, the junction contained 7 bases not matched to a gene. The CDR3 protein is CASGQGLAGAGDTQYF. The CDR3, as DNA: TGTGCTAGTGGCCAGGGACTAGCGGGAGCGGGAGATACGCAGTATTTT. The entire variable domain, with the rest obtained from reference TRBV12-5 and TRBJ2-3, is as follows: DARVTQTPRHKVTEMGQEVTMRCQPILGHNTVFWYRQTMMQGLELLAYFRNRAPLDDSGMPKDRFSAEMPDATLATLKIQPSEPRDSAVYFCASGQGLAGAGDTQYFGPGTRLTVL.

The rearrangement uses TRBV30 and TRBJ1-5; D is ambiguous. V was shortened by 0 bases and J by 0 bases, with 6 bases between the two germline ends. The CDR3 sequence is 14 residues long. CDR1 and CDR2 (germline): GTSNPN, SVGIG (reference sequence). CDR3 sequence: CAWSVANSNQPQHF. The CDR3 nucleotides read TGTGCCTGGAGTGTTGCTAATAGCAATCAGCCCCAGCATTTT.